These T cell receptor beta chains were read from a single sample in a study of shared clonotypes between healthy human individuals. Assay: immunoSEQ multiplex PCR; the TCRdb copy retains only in-frame clones and omits some. The sample has 2 million to 2.5 million clones, around 93% seen once. The sample consisted of naive CD4+ T cells from PBMCs. The receptors come from a man aged 18 to 30 in good health. Some clones in this sample may be carry-over from other donors' samples. Both conserved end residues are part of each CDR3. D genes are given only for firm matches. The size of a clone is reported for some rows only, either as once, few or many, or as a class for expanded clones.

j_call v_call d_call cdr3_length clone_size cdr3_aa cdr3_nt
TRBJ2-3 TRBV5-1 TRBD2 14 NA CASSSVAGSDTQYF TGCGCCAGCAGCTCGGTAGCGGGATCAGATACGCAGTATTTT
TRBJ1-5 TRBV30 NA 14 NA CAWSVRGSNQPQHF TGTGCCTGGAGTGTAAGGGGAAGCAATCAGCCCCAGCATTTT
TRBJ2-5 TRBV28 TRBD1 14 NA CASYSPGQQETQYF TGTGCCAGCTATTCCCCGGGACAGCAAGAGACCCAGTACTTC
TRBJ1-1 TRBV18 NA 15 few CASSLGPTGNTEAFF TGTGCCAGCTCACTCGGGCCCACGGGGAACACTGAAGCTTTCTTT
TRBJ1-1 TRBV28 NA 11 few CASSPNTEAFF TGTGCCAGCAGTCCCAACACTGAAGCTTTCTTT
TRBJ2-1 TRBV5-4 TRBD2 16 NA CASSLHPGGINNEQFF TGTGCCAGCAGCTTGCACCCCGGGGGGATAAACAATGAGCAGTTCTTC
TRBJ1-1 TRBV28 NA 15 NA CASTVSLEGFTEAFF TGTGCCAGCACCGTATCCTTGGAGGGTTTCACTGAAGCTTTCTTT
TRBJ2-1 TRBV5-1 TRBD1 16 NA CASSLAGTASHNEQFF TGCGCCAGCAGCTTGGCGGGGACAGCCTCACACAATGAGCAGTTCTTC
TRBJ2-7 TRBV7-6 TRBD1 15 NA CASSLGGTGLYEQYF TGTGCCAGCAGCTTAGGAGGGACAGGGCTGTACGAGCAGTACTTC
TRBJ2-5 TRBV5-1 NA 14 NA CASSLATGQETQYF TGCGCCAGCAGCTTGGCGACAGGTCAAGAGACCCAGTACTTC
TRBJ2-5 TRBV19 NA 14 NA CASSQWGQQETQYF TGTGCCAGTAGTCAATGGGGGCAGCAAGAGACCCAGTACTTC
TRBJ1-1 TRBV5-4 NA 14 NA CASSLGVMNTEAFF TGTGCCAGCAGCTTAGGAGTCATGAACACTGAAGCTTTCTTT
TRBJ1-3 TRBV6-1 TRBD1 15 NA CASSVDRGPGNTIYF TGTGCCAGCAGTGTCGACAGGGGGCCAGGAAACACCATATATTTT
TRBJ1-2 TRBV5-5 TRBD1 15 NA CASSWGRQGIYGYTF TGTGCCAGCAGCTGGGGTAGACAGGGTATCTATGGCTACACCTTC
TRBJ1-3 TRBV5-1 NA 15 NA CASRGQSSAGNTIYF TGCGCCAGCAGGGGACAATCATCGGCTGGAAACACCATATATTTT
TRBJ2-2 TRBV10-1 TRBD1 15 NA CASSTGTGSTGELFF TGCGCCAGCAGTACCGGGACAGGGAGCACCGGGGAGCTGTTTTTT
TRBJ1-1 TRBV5-1 NA 15 NA CASSLYRAVNTEAFF TGCGCCAGCAGCTTGTACCGGGCGGTGAACACTGAAGCTTTCTTT